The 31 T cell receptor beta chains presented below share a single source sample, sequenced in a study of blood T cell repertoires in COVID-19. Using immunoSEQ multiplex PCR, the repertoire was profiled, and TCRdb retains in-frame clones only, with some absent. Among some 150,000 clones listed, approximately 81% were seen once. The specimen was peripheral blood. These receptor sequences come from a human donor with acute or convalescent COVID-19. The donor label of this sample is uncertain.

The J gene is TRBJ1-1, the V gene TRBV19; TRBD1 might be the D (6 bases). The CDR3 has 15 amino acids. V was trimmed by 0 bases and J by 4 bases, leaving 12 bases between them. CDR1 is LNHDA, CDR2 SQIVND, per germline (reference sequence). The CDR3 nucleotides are TGTGCCAGTAGTATAGATCGAATGGGGGCCACTGAAGCTTTCTTT. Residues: CASSIDRMGATEAFF. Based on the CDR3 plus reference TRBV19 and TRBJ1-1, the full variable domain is DGGITQSPKYLFRKEGQNVTLSCEQNLNHDAMYWYRQDPGQGLRLIYYSQIVNDFQKGDIAEGYSVSREKKESFPLTVTSAQKNPTAFYLCASSIDRMGATEAFFGQGTRLTVV.

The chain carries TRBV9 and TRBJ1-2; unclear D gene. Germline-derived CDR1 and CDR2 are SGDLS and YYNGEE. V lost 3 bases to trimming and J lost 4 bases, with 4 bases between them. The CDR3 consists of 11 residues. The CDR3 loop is CASSAGYGYTF. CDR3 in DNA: TGTGCCAGCAGCGCAGGCTATGGCTACACCTTC.

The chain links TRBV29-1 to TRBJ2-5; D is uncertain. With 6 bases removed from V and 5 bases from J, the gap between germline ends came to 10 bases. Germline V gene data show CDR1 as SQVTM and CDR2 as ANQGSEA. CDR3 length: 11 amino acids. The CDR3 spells CSVPSPETQYF. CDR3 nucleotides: TGCAGCGTGCCGAGTCCGGAGACCCAGTACTTC.

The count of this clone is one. CDR3 sequence reads: CAWSHTRRGNTEAFF. For the CDR3, the DNA is TGTGCCTGGAGTCACACCCGTCGGGGAAACACTGAAGCTTTCTTT. This chain connects TRBV30 to TRBJ1-1, with unresolved D. Trimming shortened V by 2 bases and J by 2 bases, and 15 bases separated the two germline ends. The CDR3 consists of 15 residues. Germline CDR1 reads GTSNPN; CDR2 reads SVGIG (reference sequence).

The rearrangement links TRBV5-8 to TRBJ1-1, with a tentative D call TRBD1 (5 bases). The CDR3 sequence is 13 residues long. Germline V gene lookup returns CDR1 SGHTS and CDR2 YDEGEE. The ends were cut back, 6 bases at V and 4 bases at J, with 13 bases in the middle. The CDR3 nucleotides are TGTGCCAGCATCCGTCGCGGGGGCACTGAAGCTTTCTTT. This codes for CASIRRGGTEAFF.

The CDR3 loop reads CAWNRDSPLHF. CDR3 DNA sequence: TGTGCCTGGAACCGGGATTCACCCCTCCACTTT. J is TRBJ1-6 and V is TRBV30; D is uncertain. The CDR3 runs to 11 residues. The V gene's germline CDR1 is GTSNPN and CDR2 SVGIG (reference sequence). V gave up 4 bases and J gave up 8 bases, with 6 bases separating them.

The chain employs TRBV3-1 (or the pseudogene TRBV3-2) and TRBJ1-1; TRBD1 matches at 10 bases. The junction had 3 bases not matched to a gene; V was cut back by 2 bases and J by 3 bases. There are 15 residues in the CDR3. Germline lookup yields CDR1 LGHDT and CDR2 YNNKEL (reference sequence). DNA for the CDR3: TGTGCCAGCAGCCAAATGGGACAGGGGTACACTGAAGCTTTCTTT. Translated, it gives CASSQMGQGYTEAFF.

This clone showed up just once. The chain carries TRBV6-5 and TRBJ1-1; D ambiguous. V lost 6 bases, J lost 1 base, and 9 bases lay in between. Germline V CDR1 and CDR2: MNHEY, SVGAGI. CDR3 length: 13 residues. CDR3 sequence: CASSVVKNTEAFF. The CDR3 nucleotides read TGTGCCAGCAGCGTTGTTAAGAACACTGAAGCTTTCTTT.

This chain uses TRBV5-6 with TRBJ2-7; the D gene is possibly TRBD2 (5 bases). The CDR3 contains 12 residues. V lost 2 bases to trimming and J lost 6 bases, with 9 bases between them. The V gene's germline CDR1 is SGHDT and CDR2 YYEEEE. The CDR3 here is CASSLTSAEQYV. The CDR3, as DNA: TGTGCCAGCAGCTTAACTAGTGCCGAGCAGTACGTC.

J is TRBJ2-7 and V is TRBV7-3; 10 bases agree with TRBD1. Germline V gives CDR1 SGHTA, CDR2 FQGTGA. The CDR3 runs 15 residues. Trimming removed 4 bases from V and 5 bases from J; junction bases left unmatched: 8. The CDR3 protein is CASSSPVGTGDEQYF. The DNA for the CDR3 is TGTGCCAGCAGCTCCCCCGTAGGGACAGGGGACGAGCAGTACTTC.

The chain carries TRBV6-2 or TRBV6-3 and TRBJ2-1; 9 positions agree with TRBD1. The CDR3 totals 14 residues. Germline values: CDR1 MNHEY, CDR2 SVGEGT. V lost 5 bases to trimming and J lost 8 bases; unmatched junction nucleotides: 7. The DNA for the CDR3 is TGTGCCAGCAGTCTCCTACAGGGGGCAGATGAGCAGTTCTTC. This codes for CASSLLQGADEQFF.

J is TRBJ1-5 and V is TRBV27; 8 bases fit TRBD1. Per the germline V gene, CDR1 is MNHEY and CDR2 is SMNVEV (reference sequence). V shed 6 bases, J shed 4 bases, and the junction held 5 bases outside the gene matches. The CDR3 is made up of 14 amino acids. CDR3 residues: CASRRTGRNQPQHF. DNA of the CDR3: TGTGCCAGCAGAAGGACAGGGAGGAATCAGCCCCAGCATTTT.

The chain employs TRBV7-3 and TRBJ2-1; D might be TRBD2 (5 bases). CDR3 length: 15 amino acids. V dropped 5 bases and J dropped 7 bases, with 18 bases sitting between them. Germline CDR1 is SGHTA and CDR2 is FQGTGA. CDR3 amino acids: CASSPGLSIGNEQFF. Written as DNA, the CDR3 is TGTGCCAGCAGCCCAGGACTGTCCATAGGGAATGAGCAGTTCTTC.

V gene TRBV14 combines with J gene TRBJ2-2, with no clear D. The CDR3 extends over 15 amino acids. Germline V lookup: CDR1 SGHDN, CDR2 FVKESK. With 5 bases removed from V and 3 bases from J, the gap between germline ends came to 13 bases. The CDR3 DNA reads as TGTGCCAGCAGCGACCTTACTACACACACCGGGGAGCTGTTTTTT. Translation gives CASSDLTTHTGELFF.

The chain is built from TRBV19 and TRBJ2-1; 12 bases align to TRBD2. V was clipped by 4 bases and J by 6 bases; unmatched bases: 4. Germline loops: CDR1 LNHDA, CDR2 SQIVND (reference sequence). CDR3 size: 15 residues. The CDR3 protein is CASSTLAGGVNEQFF. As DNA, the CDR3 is TGTGCCAGTAGTACCCTAGCGGGAGGGGTCAATGAGCAGTTCTTC.

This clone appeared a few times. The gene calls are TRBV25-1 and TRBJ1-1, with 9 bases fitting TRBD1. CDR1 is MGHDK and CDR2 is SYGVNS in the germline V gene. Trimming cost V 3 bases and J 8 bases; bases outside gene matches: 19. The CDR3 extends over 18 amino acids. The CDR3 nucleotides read TGTGCCAGCAGTGACAACCTGAAGGCGGACAGGGGAGGTGTAGAAGCTTTCTTT. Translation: CASSDNLKADRGGVEAFF. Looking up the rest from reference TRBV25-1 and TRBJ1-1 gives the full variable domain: EADIYQTPRYLVIGTGKKITLECSQTMGHDKMYWYQQDPGMELHLIHYSYGVNSTEKGDLSSESTVSRIRTEHFPLTLESARPSHTSQYLCASSDNLKADRGGVEAFFGQGTRLTVV.

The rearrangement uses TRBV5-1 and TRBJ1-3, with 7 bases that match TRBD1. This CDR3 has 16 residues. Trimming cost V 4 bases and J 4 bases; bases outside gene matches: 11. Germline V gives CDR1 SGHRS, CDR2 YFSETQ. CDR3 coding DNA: TGCGCCAGCAGCCCAACCGGGACAGCACGAGGAAACACCATATATTTT. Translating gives CASSPTGTARGNTIYF.

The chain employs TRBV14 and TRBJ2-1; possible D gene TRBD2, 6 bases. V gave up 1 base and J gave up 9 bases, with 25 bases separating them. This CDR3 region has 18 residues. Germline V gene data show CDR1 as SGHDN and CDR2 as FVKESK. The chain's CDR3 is CASSQGRTLATGIIEQFF. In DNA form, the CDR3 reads TGTGCCAGCAGCCAAGGTAGAACACTAGCCACGGGGATCATTGAGCAGTTCTTC.

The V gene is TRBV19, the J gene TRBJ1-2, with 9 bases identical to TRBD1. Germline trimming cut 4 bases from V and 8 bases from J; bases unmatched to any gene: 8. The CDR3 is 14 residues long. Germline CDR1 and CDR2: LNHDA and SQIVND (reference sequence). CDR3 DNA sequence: TGTGCCAGTAGTAGGGTCGGACAGGGGAACGGCTACACCTTC. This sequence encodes CASSRVGQGNGYTF.

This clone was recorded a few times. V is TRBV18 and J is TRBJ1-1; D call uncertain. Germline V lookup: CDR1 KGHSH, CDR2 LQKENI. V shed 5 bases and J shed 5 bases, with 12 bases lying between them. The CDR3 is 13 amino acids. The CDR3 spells CASSTLSGTEAFF. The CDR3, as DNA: TGTGCCAGCTCAACCTTATCGGGAACTGAAGCTTTCTTT.

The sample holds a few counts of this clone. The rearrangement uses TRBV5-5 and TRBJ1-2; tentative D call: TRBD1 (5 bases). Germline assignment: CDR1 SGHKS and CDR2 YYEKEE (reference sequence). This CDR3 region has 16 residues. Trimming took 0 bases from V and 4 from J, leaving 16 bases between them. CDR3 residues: CASSLEAGAGTYGYTF. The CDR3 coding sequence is TGTGCCAGCAGCTTGGAAGCAGGCGCGGGGACCTATGGCTACACCTTC.

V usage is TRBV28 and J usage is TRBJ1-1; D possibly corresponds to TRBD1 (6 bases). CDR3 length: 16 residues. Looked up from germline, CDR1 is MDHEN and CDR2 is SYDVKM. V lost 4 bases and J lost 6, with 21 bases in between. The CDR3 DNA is TGTGCCAGCAGTTCAACGGGGGGGCAGGTTAGGGCTGAAGCTTTCTTT. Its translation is CASSSTGGQVRAEAFF.

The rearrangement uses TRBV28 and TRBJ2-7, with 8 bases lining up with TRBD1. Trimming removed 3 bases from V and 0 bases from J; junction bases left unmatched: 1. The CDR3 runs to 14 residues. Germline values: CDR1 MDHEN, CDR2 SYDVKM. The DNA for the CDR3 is TGTGCCAGCAGTTTGGGACAGGACTCCTACGAGCAGTACGTC. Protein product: CASSLGQDSYEQYV.

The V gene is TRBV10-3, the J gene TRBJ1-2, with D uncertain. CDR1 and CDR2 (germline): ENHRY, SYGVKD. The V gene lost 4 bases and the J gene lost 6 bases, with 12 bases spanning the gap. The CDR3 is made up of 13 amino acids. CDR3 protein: CAISGQNYDGYTF. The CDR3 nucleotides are TGTGCCATCAGTGGTCAAAACTACGATGGCTACACCTTC.

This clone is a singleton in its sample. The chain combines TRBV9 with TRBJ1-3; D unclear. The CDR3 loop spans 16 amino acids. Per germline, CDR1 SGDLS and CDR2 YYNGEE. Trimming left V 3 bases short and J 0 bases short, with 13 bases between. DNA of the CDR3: TGTGCCAGCAGCGCAGTGAGGCAGAGCTCTGGAAACACCATATATTTT. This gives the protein CASSAVRQSSGNTIYF.

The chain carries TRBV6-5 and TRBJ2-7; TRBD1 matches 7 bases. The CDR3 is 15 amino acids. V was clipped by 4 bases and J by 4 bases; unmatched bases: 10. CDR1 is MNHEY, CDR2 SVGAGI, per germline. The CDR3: CASSSGQTRGYEQYV. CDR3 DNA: TGTGCCAGCAGTTCGGGACAGACCAGGGGATACGAGCAGTACGTC.

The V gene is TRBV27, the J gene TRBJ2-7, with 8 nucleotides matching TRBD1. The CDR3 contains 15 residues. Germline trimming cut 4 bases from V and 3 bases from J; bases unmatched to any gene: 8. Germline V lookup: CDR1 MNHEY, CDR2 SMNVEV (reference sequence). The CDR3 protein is CASSSGTGRNYEQYF. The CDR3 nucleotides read TGTGCCAGCAGTTCTGGGACAGGAAGGAACTACGAGCAGTACTTC.

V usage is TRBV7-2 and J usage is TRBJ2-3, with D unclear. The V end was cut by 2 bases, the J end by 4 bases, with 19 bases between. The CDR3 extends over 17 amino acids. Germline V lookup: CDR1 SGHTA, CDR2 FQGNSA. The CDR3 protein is CASSLLVRIGGADTQYF. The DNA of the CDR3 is TGTGCCAGCAGCTTATTAGTCCGGATCGGTGGAGCAGATACGCAGTATTTT.

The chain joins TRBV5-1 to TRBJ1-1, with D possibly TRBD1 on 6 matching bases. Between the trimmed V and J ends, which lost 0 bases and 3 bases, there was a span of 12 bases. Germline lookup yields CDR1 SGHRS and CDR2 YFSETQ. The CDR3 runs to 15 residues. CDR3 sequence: CASSLEQGSDTEAFF. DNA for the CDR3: TGCGCCAGCAGCTTGGAACAGGGTTCGGACACTGAAGCTTTCTTT. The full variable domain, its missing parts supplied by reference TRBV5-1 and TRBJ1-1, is KAGVTQTPRYLIKTRGQQVTLSCSPISGHRSVSWYQQTPGQGLQFLFEYFSETQRNKGNFPGRFSGRQFSNSRSEMNVSTLELGDSALYLCASSLEQGSDTEAFFGQGTRLTVV.

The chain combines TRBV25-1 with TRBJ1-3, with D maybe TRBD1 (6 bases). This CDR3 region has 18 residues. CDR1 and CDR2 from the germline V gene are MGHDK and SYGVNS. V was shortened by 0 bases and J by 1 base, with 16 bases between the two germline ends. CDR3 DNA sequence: TGTGCCAGCAGTGAATATATGGGGGACACAATATCTGGAAACACCATATATTTT. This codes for CASSEYMGDTISGNTIYF. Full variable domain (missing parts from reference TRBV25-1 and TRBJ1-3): EADIYQTPRYLVIGTGKKITLECSQTMGHDKMYWYQQDPGMELHLIHYSYGVNSTEKGDLSSESTVSRIRTEHFPLTLESARPSHTSQYLCASSEYMGDTISGNTIYFGEGSWLTVV.

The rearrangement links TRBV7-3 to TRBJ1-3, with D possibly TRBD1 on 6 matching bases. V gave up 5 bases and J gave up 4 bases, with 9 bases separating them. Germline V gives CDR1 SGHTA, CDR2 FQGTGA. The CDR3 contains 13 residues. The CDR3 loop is CASSPGDGNTIYF. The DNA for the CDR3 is TGTGCCAGCAGCCCAGGGGACGGAAACACCATATATTTT.